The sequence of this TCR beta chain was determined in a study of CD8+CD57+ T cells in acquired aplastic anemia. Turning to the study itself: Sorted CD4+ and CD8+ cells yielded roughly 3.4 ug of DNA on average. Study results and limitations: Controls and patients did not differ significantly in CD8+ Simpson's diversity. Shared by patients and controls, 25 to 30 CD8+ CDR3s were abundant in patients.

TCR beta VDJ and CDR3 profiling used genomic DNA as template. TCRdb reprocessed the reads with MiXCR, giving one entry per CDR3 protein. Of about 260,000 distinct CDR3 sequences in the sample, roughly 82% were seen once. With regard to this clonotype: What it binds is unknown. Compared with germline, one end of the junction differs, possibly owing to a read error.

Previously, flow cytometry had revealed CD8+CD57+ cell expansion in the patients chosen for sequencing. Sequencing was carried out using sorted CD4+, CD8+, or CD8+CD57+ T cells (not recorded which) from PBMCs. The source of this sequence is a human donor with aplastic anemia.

CDR3 residues: CATSRVGALVYEQYF. Here the CDR3 DNA reads TGTGCCACCAGTAGAGTAGGCGCCCTAGTCTACGAGCAGTACTTC. This chain links TRBV15 with TRBJ2-7; unclear D gene. Germline loops: CDR1 LNHNV, CDR2 YYDKDF (reference sequence). This CDR3 contains 15 residues.